The 5 T cell receptor beta chains given below trace back to one sample, sequenced in a study of cytomegalovirus exposure and HLA in healthy donors. Clones were sequenced by immunoSEQ multiplex PCR, and TCRdb holds only the in-frame ones, with some missing. The table includes about 270,000 clones, 70% to 90% detected once. Source material: PBMCs. The receptors derive from a woman aged 18-29 years in good health and CMV-seronegative.

The gene calls are TRBV2 and TRBJ1-1; 7 bases align to TRBD1. The CDR3 sequence is 14 residues long. Per germline, CDR1 SNHLY and CDR2 FYNNEI. With V trimmed by 8 bases and J by 1 base, 7 bases remained unmatched. CDR3 in amino acids: CASPAGGSNTEAFF. In DNA form, the CDR3 reads TGTGCCAGCCCCGCAGGGGGTTCGAACACTGAAGCTTTCTTT.

Remarks on this clone: Within the sample, other DNA sequences also encode this same CDR3. This chain links TRBV25-1 with TRBJ2-7; 9 bases match TRBD1. V shed 4 bases, J shed 2 bases, and the junction held 9 bases outside the gene matches. The germline V gene encodes CDR1 MGHDK and CDR2 SYGVNS. The CDR3 has 16 residues. The CDR3 DNA reads as TGTGCCAGCAGTGGACACCCGGGACAGGGCCCCTACGAGCAGTACTTC. It is translated as CASSGHPGQGPYEQYF.

The chain is built from TRBV7-6 and TRBJ2-7; TRBD2 matches at 8 bases. Looked up from germline, CDR1 is SGHVS and CDR2 is FNYEAQ. With 4 bases clipped from V and 0 bases from J, the junction kept 11 bases outside the gene matches. The CDR3 spans 17 residues. CDR3 protein: CASSSISSGPTSYEQYF. The DNA of the CDR3 is TGTGCCAGCAGCTCCATTTCTAGCGGGCCGACCTCCTACGAGCAGTACTTC.

The rearrangement links TRBV27 to TRBJ2-7; D might be TRBD2 (5 bases). The CDR3 is 14 amino acids. V lost 5 bases to trimming and J lost 0 bases, with 11 bases between them. Germline V gene sequence: CDR1 MNHEY, CDR2 SMNVEV (reference sequence). CDR3 region: CASSATSVSYEQYF. The CDR3 DNA reads as TGTGCCAGCAGTGCAACTAGTGTCTCCTACGAGCAGTACTTC.

The chain recombines TRBV27 with TRBJ1-4; D remains ambiguous. Germline CDR1 and CDR2: MNHEY and SMNVEV (reference sequence). The CDR3 sequence is 13 residues long. V dropped 9 bases and J dropped 5 bases, with 13 bases sitting between them. CDR3 sequence (DNA): TGTGCCAGTGGAGGGAGCCGGAATGAAAAACTGTTTTTT. It translates to CASGGSRNEKLFF. Drawing the rest from reference TRBV27 and TRBJ1-4, the complete variable domain is EAQVTQNPRYLITVTGKKLTVTCSQNMNHEYMSWYRQDPGLGLRQIYYSMNVEVTDKGDVPEGYKVSRKEKRNFPLILESPSPNQTSLYFCASGGSRNEKLFFGSGTQLSVL.